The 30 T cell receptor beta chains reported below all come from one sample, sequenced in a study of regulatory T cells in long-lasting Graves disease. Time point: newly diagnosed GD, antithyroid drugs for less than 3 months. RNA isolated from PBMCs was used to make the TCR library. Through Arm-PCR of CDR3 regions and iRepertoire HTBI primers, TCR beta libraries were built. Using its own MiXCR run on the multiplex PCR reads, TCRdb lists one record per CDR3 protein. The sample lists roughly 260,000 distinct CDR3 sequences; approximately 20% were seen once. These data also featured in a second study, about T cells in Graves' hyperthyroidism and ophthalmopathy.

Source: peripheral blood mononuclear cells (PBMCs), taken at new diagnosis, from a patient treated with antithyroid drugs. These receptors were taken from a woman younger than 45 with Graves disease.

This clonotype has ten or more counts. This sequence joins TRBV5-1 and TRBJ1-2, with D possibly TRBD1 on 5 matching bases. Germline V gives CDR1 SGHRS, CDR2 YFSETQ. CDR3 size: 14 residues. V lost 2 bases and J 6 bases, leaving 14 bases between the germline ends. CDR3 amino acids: CASSFGTARDGYTF. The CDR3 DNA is TGCGCCAGCAGCTTCGGGACGGCGAGGGATGGCTACACCTTC.

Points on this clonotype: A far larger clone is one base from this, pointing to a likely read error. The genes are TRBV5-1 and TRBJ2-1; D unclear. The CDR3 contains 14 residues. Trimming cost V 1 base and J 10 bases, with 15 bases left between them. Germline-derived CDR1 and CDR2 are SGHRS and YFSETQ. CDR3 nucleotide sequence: TGCGCCAGCAGCTTGATTCCACCCTCCTACGAGCAGTTCTTC. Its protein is CASSLIPPSYEQFF.

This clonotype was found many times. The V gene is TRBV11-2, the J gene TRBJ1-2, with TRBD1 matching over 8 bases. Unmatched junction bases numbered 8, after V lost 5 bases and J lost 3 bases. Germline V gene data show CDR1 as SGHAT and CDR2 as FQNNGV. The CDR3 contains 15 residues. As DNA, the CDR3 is TGTGCCAGCAGCCCAAACAGGGGGTCCCACTATGGCTACACCTTC. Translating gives CASSPNRGSHYGYTF.

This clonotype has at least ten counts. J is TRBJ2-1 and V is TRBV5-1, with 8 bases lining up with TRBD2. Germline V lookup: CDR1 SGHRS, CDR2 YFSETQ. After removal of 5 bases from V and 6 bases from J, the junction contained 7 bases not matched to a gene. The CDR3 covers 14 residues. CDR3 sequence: CASSSGETFNEQFF. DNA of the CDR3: TGCGCCAGCAGTAGCGGGGAGACTTTCAATGAGCAGTTCTTC.

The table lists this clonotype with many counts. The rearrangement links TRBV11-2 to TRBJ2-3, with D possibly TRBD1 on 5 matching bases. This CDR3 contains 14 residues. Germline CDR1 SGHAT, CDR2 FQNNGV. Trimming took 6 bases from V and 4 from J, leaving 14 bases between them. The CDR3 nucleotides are TGTGCCAGCAGTTATTCGACCAGGGCAGATACGCAGTATTTT. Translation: CASSYSTRADTQYF.

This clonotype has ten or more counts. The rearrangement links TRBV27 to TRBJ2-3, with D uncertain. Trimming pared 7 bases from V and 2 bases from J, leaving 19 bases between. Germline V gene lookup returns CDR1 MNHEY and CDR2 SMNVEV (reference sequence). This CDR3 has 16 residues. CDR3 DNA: TGTGCCAGCACCCCGACACTCCACCGATACACAGATACGCAGTATTTT. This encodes CASTPTLHRYTDTQYF.

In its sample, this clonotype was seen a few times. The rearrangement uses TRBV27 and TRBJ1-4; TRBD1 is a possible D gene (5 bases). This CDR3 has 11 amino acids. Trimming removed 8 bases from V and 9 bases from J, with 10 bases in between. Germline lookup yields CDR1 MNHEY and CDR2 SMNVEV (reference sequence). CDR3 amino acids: CASGGLKKLFF. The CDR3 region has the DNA TGTGCCAGCGGGGGTTTGAAAAAACTGTTTTTT.

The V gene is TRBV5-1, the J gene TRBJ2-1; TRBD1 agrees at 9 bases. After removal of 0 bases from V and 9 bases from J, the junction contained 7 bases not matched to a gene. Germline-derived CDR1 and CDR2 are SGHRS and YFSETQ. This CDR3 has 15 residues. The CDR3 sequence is CASSLGQGGVGEQFF. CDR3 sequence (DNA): TGCGCCAGCAGCTTGGGACAGGGGGGAGTGGGTGAGCAGTTCTTC.

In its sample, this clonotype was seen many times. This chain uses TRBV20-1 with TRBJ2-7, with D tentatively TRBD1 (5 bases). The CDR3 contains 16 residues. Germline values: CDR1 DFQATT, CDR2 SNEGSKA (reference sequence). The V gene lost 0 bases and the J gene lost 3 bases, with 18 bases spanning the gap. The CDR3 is CSARDDFLQGVYEQYF. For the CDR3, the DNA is TGCAGTGCTAGAGACGATTTTCTCCAGGGCGTCTACGAGCAGTACTTC.

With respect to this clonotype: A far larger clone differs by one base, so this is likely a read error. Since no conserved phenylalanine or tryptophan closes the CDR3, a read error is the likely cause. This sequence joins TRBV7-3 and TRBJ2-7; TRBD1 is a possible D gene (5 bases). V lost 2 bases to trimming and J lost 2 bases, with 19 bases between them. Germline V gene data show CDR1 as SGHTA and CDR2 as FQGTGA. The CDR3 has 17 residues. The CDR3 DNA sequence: TGTGCCAGCAGCTTAGTTGGTCGCTCCCAGGGAACCTACGAGCAGTACCTC. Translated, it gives CASSLVGRSQGTYEQYL.

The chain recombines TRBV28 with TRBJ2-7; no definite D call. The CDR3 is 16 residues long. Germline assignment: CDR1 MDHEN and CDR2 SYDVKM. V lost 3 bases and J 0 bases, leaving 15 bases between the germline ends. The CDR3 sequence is CASSFRLDESSYEQYF. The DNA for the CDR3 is TGTGCCAGCAGTTTCCGCCTTGACGAGAGCTCCTACGAGCAGTACTTC.

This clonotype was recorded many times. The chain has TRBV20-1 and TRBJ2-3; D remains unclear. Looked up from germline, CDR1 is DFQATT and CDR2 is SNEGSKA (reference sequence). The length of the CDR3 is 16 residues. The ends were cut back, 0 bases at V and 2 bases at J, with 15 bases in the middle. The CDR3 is CSARDDVRSPTDTQYF. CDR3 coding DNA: TGCAGTGCTAGAGATGATGTCAGATCCCCCACAGATACGCAGTATTTT.

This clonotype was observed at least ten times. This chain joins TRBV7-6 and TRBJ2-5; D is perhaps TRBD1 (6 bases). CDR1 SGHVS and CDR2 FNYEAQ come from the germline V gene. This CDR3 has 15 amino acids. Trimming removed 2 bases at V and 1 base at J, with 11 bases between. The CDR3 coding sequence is TGTGCCAGCAGCTTACCCCGGACAGTCCAAGAGACCCAGTACTTC. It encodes CASSLPRTVQETQYF.

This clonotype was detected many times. The DNA of the CDR3 is TGTGCCAGCAGCTTATGGTTTGGATCCTCTGGAAACACCATATATTTT. Amino acids: CASSLWFGSSGNTIYF. The genes are TRBV7-6 and TRBJ1-3; D uncertain. The CDR3 loop spans 16 amino acids. Per germline, CDR1 SGHVS and CDR2 FNYEAQ. The V end was cut by 2 bases, the J end by 0 bases, with 11 bases between. Full variable domain (missing parts from reference TRBV7-6 and TRBJ1-3): GAGVSQSPRYKVTKRGQDVALRCDPISGHVSLYWYRQALGQGPEFLTYFNYEAQQDKSGLPNDRFSAERPEGSISTLTIQRTEQRDSAMYRCASSLWFGSSGNTIYFGEGSWLTVV.

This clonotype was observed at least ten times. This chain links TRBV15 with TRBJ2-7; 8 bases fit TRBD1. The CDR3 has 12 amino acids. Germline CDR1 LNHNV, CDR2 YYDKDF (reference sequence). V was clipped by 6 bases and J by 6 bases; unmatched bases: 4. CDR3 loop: CATSRTGGEQYF. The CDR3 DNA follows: TGTGCCACCAGTAGAACAGGGGGCGAGCAGTACTTC.

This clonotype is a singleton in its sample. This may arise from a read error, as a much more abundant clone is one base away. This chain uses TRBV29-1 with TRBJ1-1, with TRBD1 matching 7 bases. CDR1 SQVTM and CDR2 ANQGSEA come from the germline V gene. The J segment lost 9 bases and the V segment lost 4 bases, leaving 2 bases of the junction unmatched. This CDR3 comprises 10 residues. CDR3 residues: CSVVTGQAFF. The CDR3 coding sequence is TGCAGCGTTGTGACAGGGCAAGCTTTCTTT.

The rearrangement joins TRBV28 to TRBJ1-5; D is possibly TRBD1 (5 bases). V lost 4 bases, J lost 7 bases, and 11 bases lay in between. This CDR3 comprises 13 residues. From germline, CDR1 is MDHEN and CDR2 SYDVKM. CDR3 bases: TGTGCCAGCAGTTCGGGGGTAAGGCAGCCCCAGCATTTT. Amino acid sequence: CASSSGVRQPQHF.

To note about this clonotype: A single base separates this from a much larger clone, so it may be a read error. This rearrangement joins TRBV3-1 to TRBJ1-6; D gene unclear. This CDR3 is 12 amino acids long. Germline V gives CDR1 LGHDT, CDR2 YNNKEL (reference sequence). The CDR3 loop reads CAGSQVDSPLHF. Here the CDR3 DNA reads TGTGCCGGCAGCCAAGTCGATTCACCCCTCCACTTT.

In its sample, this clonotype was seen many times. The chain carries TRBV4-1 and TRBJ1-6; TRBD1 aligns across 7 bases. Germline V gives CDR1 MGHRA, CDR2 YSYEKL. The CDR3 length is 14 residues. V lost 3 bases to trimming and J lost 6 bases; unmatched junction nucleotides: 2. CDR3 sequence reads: CASSQGDSNSPLHF. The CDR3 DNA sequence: TGCGCCAGCAGCCAGGGGGACAGTAATTCACCCCTCCACTTT.

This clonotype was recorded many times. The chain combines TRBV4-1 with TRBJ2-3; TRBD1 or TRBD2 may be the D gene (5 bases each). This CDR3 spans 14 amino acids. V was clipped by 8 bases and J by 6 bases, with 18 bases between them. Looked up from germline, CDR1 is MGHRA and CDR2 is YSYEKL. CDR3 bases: TGCGCCAGCTCCCGGGGACGGAAGGAGGATACGCAGTATTTT. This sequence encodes CASSRGRKEDTQYF.

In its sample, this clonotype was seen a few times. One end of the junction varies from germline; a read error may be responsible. This CDR3 reads CVSDLLREPPLHF. CDR3 nucleotides: TGTGTCAGCGACCTTCTCAGGGAACCACCCCTCCACTTT. The rearrangement uses TRBV2 and TRBJ1-6; tentatively, D is TRBD1 (5 bases). Germline V gene lookup returns CDR1 SNHLY and CDR2 FYNNEI. The CDR3 runs 13 residues.

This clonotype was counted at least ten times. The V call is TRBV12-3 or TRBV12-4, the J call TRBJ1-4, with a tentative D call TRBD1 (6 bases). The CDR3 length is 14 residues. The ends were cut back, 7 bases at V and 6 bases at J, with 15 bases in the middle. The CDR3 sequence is CASTPTGPYEKLFF. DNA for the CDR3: TGTGCCAGCACCCCTACAGGGCCTTATGAAAAACTGTTTTTT.

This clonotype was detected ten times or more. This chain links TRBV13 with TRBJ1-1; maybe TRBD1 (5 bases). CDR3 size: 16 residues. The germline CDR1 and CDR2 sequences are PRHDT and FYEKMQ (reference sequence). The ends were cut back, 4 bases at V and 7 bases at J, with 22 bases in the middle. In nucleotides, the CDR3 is TGTGCCAGCAGCTCCGCGGGGCCACTTCACCATTATGAAGCTTTCTTT. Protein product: CASSSAGPLHHYEAFF.

CDR3 coding DNA: TGTGCTAGTGGTTTGGAGGGGGTTCCCAATCAGCCCCAGCATTTT. Translation gives CASGLEGVPNQPQHF. This chain connects TRBV12-5 to TRBJ1-5; possible D gene TRBD1, 6 bases. This CDR3 spans 15 amino acids. Germline CDR1 and CDR2: LGHNT and FRNRAP. V was pared by 1 base and J by 3 bases, with 10 bases between.

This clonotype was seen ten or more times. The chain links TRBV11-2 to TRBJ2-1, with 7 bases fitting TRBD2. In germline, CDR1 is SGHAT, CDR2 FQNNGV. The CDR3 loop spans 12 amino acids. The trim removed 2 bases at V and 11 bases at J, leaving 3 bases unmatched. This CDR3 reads CASSLWDYKQFF. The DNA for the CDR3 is TGTGCCAGCAGCTTATGGGACTATAAGCAGTTCTTC. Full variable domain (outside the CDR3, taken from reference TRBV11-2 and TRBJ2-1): EAGVAQSPRYKIIEKRQSVAFWCNPISGHATLYWYQQILGQGPKLLIQFQNNGVVDDSQLPKDRFSAERLKGVDSTLKIQPAKLEDSAVYLCASSLWDYKQFFGPGTRLTVL.

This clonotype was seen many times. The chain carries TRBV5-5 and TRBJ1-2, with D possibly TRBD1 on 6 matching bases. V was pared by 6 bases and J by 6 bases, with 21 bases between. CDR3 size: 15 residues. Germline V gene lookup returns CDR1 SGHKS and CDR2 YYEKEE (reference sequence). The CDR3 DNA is TGTGCCAGCACCATCTACAGGGAACCGGGGAATGGCTACACCTTC. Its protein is CASTIYREPGNGYTF.

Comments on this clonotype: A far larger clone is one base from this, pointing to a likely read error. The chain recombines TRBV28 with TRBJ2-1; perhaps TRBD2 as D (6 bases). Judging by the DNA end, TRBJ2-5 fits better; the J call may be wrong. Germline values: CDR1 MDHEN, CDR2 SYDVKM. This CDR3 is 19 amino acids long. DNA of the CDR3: TGTGCCAGCAGTCCCCCTATGGCTAGCGCCCCTTACCGCCAAGAGACCCAGTACTTC. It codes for CASSPPMASAPYRQETQYF.

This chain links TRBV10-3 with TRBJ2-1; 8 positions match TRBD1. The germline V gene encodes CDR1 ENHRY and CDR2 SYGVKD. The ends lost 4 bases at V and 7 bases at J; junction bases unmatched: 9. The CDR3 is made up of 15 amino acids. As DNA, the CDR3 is TGTGCCATCAGTGTATCAGGGGGCCTCAGGAATGAGCAGTTCTTC. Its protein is CAISVSGGLRNEQFF.

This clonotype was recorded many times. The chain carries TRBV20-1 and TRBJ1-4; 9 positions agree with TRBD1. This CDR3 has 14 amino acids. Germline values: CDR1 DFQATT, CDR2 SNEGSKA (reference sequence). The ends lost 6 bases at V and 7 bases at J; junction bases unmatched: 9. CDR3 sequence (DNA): TGCAGTGCGCGTCGAGGGACAGGGCGTGAAAAACTGTTTTTT. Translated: CSARRGTGREKLFF.

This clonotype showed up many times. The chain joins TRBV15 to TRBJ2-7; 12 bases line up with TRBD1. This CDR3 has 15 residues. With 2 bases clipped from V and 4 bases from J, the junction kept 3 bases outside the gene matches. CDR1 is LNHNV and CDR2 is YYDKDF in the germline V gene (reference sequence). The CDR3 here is CATSRQGQGAYEQYF. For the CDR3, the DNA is TGTGCCACCAGCAGACAGGGACAGGGGGCTTACGAGCAGTACTTC.